One sample yielded the 11 T cell receptor beta chains listed below, sequenced in a study of blood T cell repertoires in COVID-19. TCRdb's table, derived via immunoSEQ multiplex PCR, lists solely in-frame clones and lacks some. The data contain roughly 300,000 clones, 85% to 90% of them singletons. The sample taken for sequencing was peripheral blood. These TCRs come from a woman aged 40 to 55 who had recovered from COVID-19.

V usage is TRBV6-1 and J usage is TRBJ1-2; 8 bases line up with TRBD1. CDR1 and CDR2 (germline): MNHNS, SASEGT. The trim removed 3 bases at V and 4 bases at J, leaving 4 bases unmatched. CDR3 size: 14 residues. The CDR3 bases are TGTGCCAGCAGTGAGGACAGGGAAAGCTATGGCTACACCTTC. Translation gives CASSEDRESYGYTF.

CDR3 bases: TGTGCCAGTAGTGTCTATACCGGGACAGGGACGACTGAAGCTTTCTTT. Amino acids: CASSVYTGTGTTEAFF. The V and J genes are TRBV19 and TRBJ1-1, with 9 bases fitting TRBD1. The CDR3 sequence is 16 residues long. The V segment lost 5 bases and the J segment 5 bases; nucleotides outside the gene matches: 12. Germline V gene sequence: CDR1 LNHDA, CDR2 SQIVND (reference sequence).

This clone was counted between two and nine times. This chain connects TRBV7-2 to TRBJ1-6; weak D call: TRBD1 (6 bases). The V end lost 4 bases, the J end lost 10 bases, and 17 bases lay between the germline ends. CDR1 SGHTA and CDR2 FQGNSA come from the germline V gene. This CDR3 has 15 amino acids. The CDR3 DNA is TGTGCCAGCAGCTCACAGGGAGAGGGCGTGTCACCCCTCCACTTT. Translation gives CASSSQGEGVSPLHF.

The V gene is TRBV30, the J gene TRBJ2-5; a weak D match, TRBD2 (7 bases). The CDR3 has 14 residues. Germline CDR1 and CDR2: GTSNPN and SVGIG (reference sequence). The ends were cut back, 3 bases at V and 9 bases at J, with 20 bases in the middle. The CDR3 loop is CAWREGLGGLAQYF. Here the CDR3 DNA reads TGTGCCTGGAGGGAAGGACTAGGGGGACTGGCCCAGTACTTC.

This clone was seen repeatedly, ten times or more. The rearrangement links TRBV11-2 to TRBJ2-3, with 13 bases lining up with TRBD2. The V segment lost 5 bases and the J segment 2 bases; nucleotides outside the gene matches: 4. Per the germline V gene, CDR1 is SGHAT and CDR2 is FQNNGV. This CDR3 has 16 residues. DNA of the CDR3: TGTGCCAGCAGCGAGACTAGCGGGGGGTTCACAGATACGCAGTATTTT. The encoded protein is CASSETSGGFTDTQYF.

V is TRBV11-2 and J is TRBJ1-5; D is ambiguous. Germline values: CDR1 SGHAT, CDR2 FQNNGV. Deletions cut 3 bases from V and 5 bases from J, with 8 bases between. There are 13 residues in the CDR3. The CDR3 DNA is TGTGCCAGCAGCTTCGAACAAGATCAGCCCCAGCATTTT. The encoded protein is CASSFEQDQPQHF.

J is TRBJ1-1 and V is TRBV11-2; 7 bases agree with TRBD1. The CDR3 loop spans 15 amino acids. The germline V gene encodes CDR1 SGHAT and CDR2 FQNNGV. Germline trimming cut 5 bases from V and 1 base from J; bases unmatched to any gene: 7. DNA of the CDR3: TGTGCCAGCAGCACCCACAGGGGCGAGAACACTGAAGCTTTCTTT. Its protein product is CASSTHRGENTEAFF.

This clone has just one count. The chain recombines TRBV2 with TRBJ1-4; unclear D gene. Trimming pared 6 bases from V and 3 bases from J, leaving 11 bases between. The germline CDR1 and CDR2 sequences are SNHLY and FYNNEI. This CDR3 has 14 amino acids. CDR3 sequence: CASSPLLANEKLFF. In DNA, the CDR3 is TGTGCCAGCAGCCCCCTGTTAGCTAATGAAAAACTGTTTTTT.

V and J are TRBV24-1 and TRBJ2-5; 9 bases match TRBD1. The J segment lost 11 bases and the V segment lost 4 bases, leaving 4 bases of the junction unmatched. Looked up from germline, CDR1 is KGHDR and CDR2 is SFDVKD. This CDR3 contains 12 residues. The CDR3 bases are TGTGCCACCAGTGAGCGGACAGGGGCTCAGTACTTC. Residues: CATSERTGAQYF.

The chain combines TRBV7-9 with TRBJ1-6; D not certain. Trimming stripped 5 bases from V and 5 bases from J, with 16 bases between. The V gene's germline CDR1 is SEHNR and CDR2 FQNEAQ (reference sequence). There are 16 residues in the CDR3. CDR3 region: CASSPPEMEDNSPLHF. The CDR3 DNA reads TGTGCCAGCAGCCCGCCCGAGATGGAGGATAATTCACCCCTCCACTTT.

This clone was recorded once. In DNA form, the CDR3 reads TGTGCCAGCTCACCAACGGGACAGGGGAATCAGCCCCAGCATTTT. It yields the protein CASSPTGQGNQPQHF. The chain couples TRBV18 to TRBJ1-5; 10 bases match TRBD1. The V and J ends lost 2 bases and 4 bases, in that order; junction bases with no gene match: 2. Germline V gene data show CDR1 as KGHSH and CDR2 as LQKENI. CDR3 length equals 15 residues.